These 24 T cell receptor beta chains came from one sample sequenced in a study of siplizumab effects on memory and regulatory T cells (dated by TCRdb to between 2019 and 2020). Library construction relied on the immunoSEQ multiplex PCR assay. The immuneACCESS repertoire file appears here via TCRdb, limited to in-frame rearrangements. These files lack a portion of the clones; in checked studies, under half of the deficit traces to unresolved V genes, and the cause of the others is not known. Across this sample there are 60,000 to 70,000 clones, with around 90% seen only once. Of the sample, 1.5% to 2% is held by the ten largest clones. What was sequenced was Tregs sorted from blood. Receptors originate from a human donor in good health.

The chain is built from TRBV30 and TRBJ2-1; the D is unclear. Germline V CDR1 and CDR2: GTSNPN, SVGIG (reference sequence). The CDR3 consists of 14 residues. V lost 1 base and J 2 bases, leaving 9 bases between the germline ends. The CDR3 sequence is CAWSARLTYNEQFF. The CDR3 DNA reads TGTGCCTGGAGTGCAAGACTGACCTACAATGAGCAGTTCTTC.

The V gene is TRBV5-1, the J gene TRBJ2-2; TRBD2 agrees at 9 bases. The J segment lost 6 bases and the V segment lost 4 bases, leaving 13 bases of the junction unmatched. The CDR3 is 17 residues long. Germline lookup yields CDR1 SGHRS and CDR2 YFSETQ. The DNA of the CDR3 is TGCGCCAGCAGCCCGAGCCTAGCGGGACTGGTCTCCGGGGAGCTGTTTTTT. As protein: CASSPSLAGLVSGELFF.

V usage is TRBV9 and J usage is TRBJ2-7; D not certain. V was pared by 0 bases and J by 3 bases, with 10 bases between. The CDR3 is 14 amino acids. Germline CDR1 SGDLS, CDR2 YYNGEE. This CDR3 reads CASSVAGGNYEQYF. The CDR3 DNA follows: TGTGCCAGCAGCGTAGCGGGCGGTAACTACGAGCAGTACTTC.

The sample holds a few counts of this clone. This chain joins TRBV10-3 and TRBJ2-7; 7 positions agree with TRBD1. Germline V gene sequence: CDR1 ENHRY, CDR2 SYGVKD. CDR3 length: 15 residues. The ends lost 3 bases at V and 0 bases at J; junction bases unmatched: 5. CDR3 DNA: TGTGCCATCAGTGATGGGGACAGCGACTCCTACGAGCAGTACTTC. It encodes CAISDGDSDSYEQYF.

The rearrangement uses TRBV28 and TRBJ2-4; maybe TRBD1 (6 bases). Trimming took off 5 bases at V and 13 bases at J, with 15 bases between the two ends. The V gene's germline CDR1 is MDHEN and CDR2 SYDVKM. The CDR3 has 12 amino acids. The chain's CDR3 is CASSRGQTHQYF. The CDR3 region has the DNA TGTGCCAGCAGTCGAGGACAGACTCACCAGTACTTC.

A remark on this clone: The identical CDR3 is also encoded by other nucleotide sequences in the sample. The rearrangement uses TRBV7-3 and TRBJ2-1; D unclear. The CDR3 loop spans 14 amino acids. The V end lost 3 bases, the J end lost 1 base, and 7 bases lay between the germline ends. Germline CDR1 is SGHTA and CDR2 is FQGTGA. Here the CDR3 reads CASSFGGSYNEQFF. The CDR3 nucleotides are TGTGCCAGCAGCTTCGGTGGATCCTACAATGAGCAGTTCTTC.

The J gene is TRBJ1-2, the V gene TRBV5-1, with TRBD1 matching 7 bases. CDR1 SGHRS and CDR2 YFSETQ come from the germline V gene. V lost 7 bases to trimming and J lost 8 bases; unmatched junction nucleotides: 11. There are 13 residues in the CDR3. The DNA for the CDR3 is TGCGCCAGCTCAAGACAGGGTGAATCCGGCTACACCTTC. Amino acids: CASSRQGESGYTF.

The gene calls are TRBV10-3 and TRBJ1-1; D gene unclear. CDR3 length: 13 residues. Between the trimmed V and J ends, which lost 4 bases and 2 bases, there was a span of 8 bases. Germline V gives CDR1 ENHRY, CDR2 SYGVKD. The CDR3 coding sequence is TGTGCCATCAGTGGACGAGGTAACACTGAAGCTTTCTTT. It yields the protein CAISGRGNTEAFF.

The chain recombines TRBV30 with TRBJ2-2; no clear D. The CDR3 contains 12 residues. Germline CDR1 is GTSNPN and CDR2 is SVGIG (reference sequence). Trimming removed 0 bases from V and 6 bases from J, with 5 bases in between. The CDR3: CAWSVLPGELFF. CDR3 coding DNA: TGTGCCTGGAGTGTACTCCCCGGGGAGCTGTTTTTT.

The chain carries TRBV10-3 and TRBJ2-1; D may be TRBD1 or TRBD2 (6 bases each). The CDR3 has 14 residues. Trimming stripped 10 bases from V and 0 bases from J, with 13 bases between. Germline CDR1 and CDR2: ENHRY and SYGVKD. The CDR3 loop is CARGPRGSYNEQFF. The DNA of the CDR3 is TGTGCCAGGGGGCCGCGGGGCTCCTACAATGAGCAGTTCTTC.

The rearrangement joins TRBV7-3 to TRBJ2-2; D tentatively fits TRBD1 or TRBD2 (5 bases each). Germline CDR1 SGHTA, CDR2 FQGTGA. CDR3 length: 13 amino acids. Trimming pared 1 base from V and 7 bases from J, leaving 7 bases between. This CDR3 is CASSLMGVGELFF. The DNA of the CDR3 is TGTGCCAGCAGCTTAATGGGGGTCGGGGAGCTGTTTTTT.

The chain links TRBV5-1 to TRBJ2-5; D gene unclear. CDR3 length: 14 amino acids. The germline gives CDR1 SGHRS, CDR2 YFSETQ. Trimming shortened V by 2 bases and J by 1 base, and 9 bases separated the two germline ends. CDR3 bases: TGCGCCAGCAGCTTTTCACTCTTCCAAGAGACCCAGTACTTC. Translating it yields CASSFSLFQETQYF.

As regards this clone: Other DNA sequences in this sample translate to the same CDR3. The rearrangement joins TRBV7-8 to TRBJ1-1, with D possibly being TRBD1 (6 bases). V shed 4 bases and J shed 4 bases, with 13 bases lying between them. This CDR3 region has 14 residues. From germline, CDR1 is SGHVS and CDR2 FQNEAQ. In DNA form, the CDR3 reads TGTGCCAGCAGCTCTCAGGGGTCGGGCACTGAAGCTTTCTTT. Residues: CASSSQGSGTEAFF.

Judged by abundance, this clone is medium-sized (0.01 to 0.1%). Other DNA sequences in this sample translate to the same CDR3. The rearrangement uses TRBV28 and TRBJ1-5; D remains unclear. Germline loops: CDR1 MDHEN, CDR2 SYDVKM. V was pared by 6 bases and J by 4 bases, with 4 bases between. This CDR3 has 11 amino acids. CDR3 residues: CASSRNQPQHF. The CDR3 coding sequence is TGTGCCAGCAGCAGGAATCAGCCCCAGCATTTT.

The rearrangement uses TRBV5-1 and TRBJ1-3; 8 bases fit TRBD1. CDR3 length equals 15 residues. The germline V gene has CDR1 SGHRS and CDR2 YFSETQ. V was clipped by 4 bases and J by 4 bases; unmatched bases: 7. DNA of the CDR3: TGCGCCAGCAGCCACACGACAGGGGTCGGAAACACCATATATTTT. This sequence encodes CASSHTTGVGNTIYF.

The chain recombines TRBV5-1 with TRBJ1-1; D might be TRBD1 (5 bases). The germline CDR1 and CDR2 sequences are SGHRS and YFSETQ. This CDR3 comprises 13 residues. The V end lost 0 bases, the J end lost 6 bases, and 9 bases lay between the germline ends. The CDR3 sequence is CASSLGTGAEAFF. The CDR3 region has the DNA TGCGCCAGCAGCTTGGGGACGGGGGCTGAAGCTTTCTTT.

The rearrangement uses TRBV6-5 and TRBJ2-6, with D perhaps matching TRBD1 (6 bases). This CDR3 region has 14 residues. Germline lookup yields CDR1 MNHEY and CDR2 SVGAGI. The ends were cut back, 6 bases at V and 2 bases at J, with 8 bases in the middle. The CDR3 DNA reads TGTGCCAGCAGACAGGGTGCTGGGGCCAACGTCCTGACTTTC. It specifies CASRQGAGANVLTF.

The chain employs TRBV6-5 and TRBJ1-2, with a tentative D call TRBD1 (6 bases). Trimming removed 6 bases at V and 3 bases at J, with 11 bases between. Germline V gene sequence: CDR1 MNHEY, CDR2 SVGAGI. This CDR3 contains 13 residues. This CDR3 reads CASRKDRYYGYTF. The CDR3 DNA reads TGTGCCAGCAGGAAGGACAGATACTATGGCTACACCTTC.

The sample holds a few counts of this clone. The chain employs TRBV5-5 and TRBJ2-2, with D maybe TRBD2 (5 bases). The V end was cut by 6 bases, the J end by 6 bases, with 12 bases between. The CDR3 is 13 amino acids. CDR1 and CDR2 (germline): SGHKS, YYEKEE (reference sequence). The CDR3 loop is CASITSLAGELFF. The CDR3 nucleotides are TGTGCCAGCATCACTAGTTTGGCCGGGGAGCTGTTTTTT.

The CDR3 sequence: CASHSGGRGAEAFF. The CDR3 coding sequence is TGTGCCAGCCATTCCGGGGGTCGGGGCGCTGAAGCTTTCTTT. The V call is TRBV6-1, the J call TRBJ1-1; D is perhaps TRBD1 (5 bases). Germline CDR1 and CDR2: MNHNS and SASEGT. V lost 8 bases and J 6 bases, leaving 19 bases between the germline ends. CDR3 size: 14 residues.

The chain couples TRBV5-1 to TRBJ2-1; 9 bases align to TRBD1. V trimming: 1 base; J trimming: 3 bases; junction bases outside the gene matches: 2. This CDR3 spans 15 amino acids. The germline V gene has CDR1 SGHRS and CDR2 YFSETQ. CDR3 region: CASSLTGGLYNEQFF. CDR3 DNA sequence: TGCGCCAGCAGCTTGACAGGGGGCCTCTACAATGAGCAGTTCTTC.

This chain connects TRBV7-9 to TRBJ2-1, with TRBD2 matching over 9 bases. After removal of 3 bases from V and 7 bases from J, the junction contained 1 base not matched to a gene. Germline values: CDR1 SEHNR, CDR2 FQNEAQ (reference sequence). CDR3 length equals 13 residues. The CDR3 is CASSFTSGNEQFF. CDR3 nucleotides: TGTGCCAGCAGCTTCACTAGCGGGAATGAGCAGTTCTTC.

CDR3 residues: CASSLVAGGPNEQFF. CDR3 bases: TGCGCCAGCAGCTTGGTGGCGGGAGGGCCTAATGAGCAGTTCTTC. The genes are TRBV5-1 and TRBJ2-1, with TRBD2 identical over 9 bases. CDR1 is SGHRS and CDR2 is YFSETQ in the germline V gene. The CDR3 runs to 15 residues. J lost 7 bases, V lost 0 bases, and 5 bases had no gene match.

The V and J genes are TRBV6-1 and TRBJ2-2; perhaps TRBD2 as D (6 bases). The germline V gene has CDR1 MNHNS and CDR2 SASEGT. This CDR3 contains 15 residues. Trimming removed 4 bases at V and 8 bases at J, with 17 bases between. The CDR3 spells CASSAQPRREGELFF. The DNA for the CDR3 is TGTGCCAGCAGTGCCCAGCCGAGGCGGGAAGGGGAGCTGTTTTTT.